This is a list of T cell receptor beta chains from one sample in a study of spatial heterogeneity in lung cancer. TCRdb recomputed calls from the 5' RACE reads with MiXCR, one row per CDR3 protein. This table has about 36,000 distinct CDR3 sequences, under 9% appearing once. This specimen was PBMCs, taken at follow-up. These receptors were collected from a male donor with early-stage non-small cell lung cancer. Both conserved end residues are part of each CDR3. The size field is filled for only some rows; it gives once, few, many or a size class.

v_call clone_size cdr3_aa
TRBV20-1 many CSARDLVLKGNTQYF
TRBV5-4 many CASSYTGTAATNEKLFF
TRBV7-9 many CASSLGASPYNEQFF
TRBV20-1 . CSARRAETQYF
TRBV3-1 . CASSPSFGPQHEQFF
TRBV30 many CAWSGGSYSNQPQHF
TRBV13 . CASSLEVQETQYF
TRBV11-1 many CASSFEQEGDIQYF
TRBV10-3 many CAISGSLAGENQETQYF
TRBV6-1 few CASSARTPTYEQYF
TRBV20-1 many CSARETRGTSLFF
TRBV27 . CASWDRGTEAFF
TRBV7-3 many CASSPSGGETQYF
TRBV29-1 many CSVDVGETQYF
TRBV19 . CASRPAGTDTQYF
TRBV20-1 few CSARGSPDTQYF
TRBV30 many CAWSVGGWNEQFF
TRBV4-1 . CASSQEAVTFGTQYF
TRBV9 . CASSRSGAGPDTQYF
TRBV5-6 few CASSFEGAYTDTQYF
TRBV7-9 many CASSLEARGLLETQYF
TRBV5-6 many CASSLESDTEAFF
TRBV6-6 many CASRPDPQIQPQHF
TRBV7-9 many CASSVGAITDTQYF
TRBV20-1 many CSAREAVRYTEAFF
TRBV5-1 many CASKEASYEQFF
TRBV27 many CASSLTTTGANVLTF
TRBV20-1 many CSAAVAGGTYEQYF
TRBV7-9 many CASSLGRPPGNTIYF
TRBV12-3/TRBV12-4 many CASSLGWGQPQHF
TRBV5-8 many CASGAGGGDTQYF
TRBV29-1 . CSVGPGQQYGYTF
TRBV2 many CASSEEGQGISPLHF
TRBV6-5 many CASSSWSGDEQFF
TRBV5-4 . CASSFSGDWNYGYTF
TRBV19 many CATLGLAVNTGELFF
TRBV27 few CASKPLGPNTEAFF
TRBV7-6 many CASRATFARDNEQFF
TRBV3-1 many CASSQSAGGTTDTQYF
TRBV3-1 many CASSQEGDTQYF
TRBV15 many CATSTGMEETQYF
TRBV3-1 many CASAGEQGEDGYTF
TRBV12-5 many CASGLGRGLGYTF
TRBV7-3 many CASSSTGAAGELFF
TRBV7-9 many CASDDLSTEAFF
TRBV18 many CASSPGPEAGEETQYF
TRBV5-6 many CASSLAAGAPTDTQYF
TRBV2 many CASSDASVSTDTQYF
TRBV30 many CAWAFDPGQGGSYEQYF
TRBV5-8 many CASSLHRTGDSDNEQFF
TRBV27 many CASSFGQRNTGELFF
TRBV5-6 many CASSLEGRVDYGYTF
TRBV4-1 many CASSQGGGDNEKLFF